This TCR beta chain was recovered during a study of OX40 agonist ivuxolimab in advanced cancers. In the study overall: Ivuxolimab was a fully human IgG2 agonistic monoclonal antibody targeting the costimulatory receptor OX40 (CD134). Intravenous ivuxolimab was administered to patients every 2 weeks at six dose levels: 0.01, 0.1, 0.3, 1.5, 3 and 10 mg/kg. Of the roughly 54 patients in dose escalation, about 20 had hepatocellular carcinoma, some 15 had melanoma, 9 had renal cell carcinoma and 9 had head and neck cancer. In the dose-escalation cohort, roughly 80% of patients were male, and the mean age was around 60 years, with a range of roughly 20 to 85. Prior anti-PD-1, anti-PD-L1 or anti-CTLA-4 therapy was permitted, and checkpoint inhibitors had been received by around 39% of dose-escalation patients. Partial responses occurred in three dose-escalation patients: two with cutaneous melanoma and one with hepatocellular carcinoma. The purpose of peripheral TCRbeta sequencing was to test whether ivuxolimab changed TCR sequence diversity and led to clonal T-cell expansion. The paper covers the monotherapy dose-escalation part of the phase I ivuxolimab trial, which included N ≈ 50 patients. Points the paper makes about the study in general: The antigen specificity of the peripheral T cells that underwent clonal expansion was not determined. After ivuxolimab, more expanded clones were found on average in CD8+ T cells than in CD4+ T cells. At doses from 0.1 to 3.0 mg/kg, clonal expansion was seen in both CD4+ and CD8+ blood T cells between baseline and week 6. Partial responders in the 0.1-3.0 mg/kg groups had among the lowest normalized peripheral clonal expansion, especially among CD8+ T cells. Low levels of normalized T-cell clonal expansion were also shown by some nonresponding patients.

In regard to this clone: Which antigen it targets is not known. Per-nucleotide qualities are absent, and no much larger clonotype sits a single base away.

Genomic DNA was isolated from the sorted cells so that the TCRbeta CDR3 region could be sequenced. TCRbeta CDR3 regions were sequenced using the immunoSEQ Assay. TCRdb retrieved this table from immuneACCESS and kept in-frame rearrangements only. Not all clones are present; in checked studies, unresolved V genes account for under half, and no reason is known for the remainder. For this sample there are fewer than 85,000 clones; about 85% appear just once. Clones ranked in the top ten supply 0.8% to 1% of the sample. The trial excluded patients who had a history of autoimmune disease or who were on systemic immunosuppression. In every dose cohort, peripheral blood was drawn for TCR sequencing at baseline, cycle 4 day 1, and cycle 7 day 1. Samples came from an open-label, multicenter, first-in-human phase I dose-escalation trial of ivuxolimab. Adults with locally advanced or metastatic head and neck squamous cell, hepatocellular, melanoma or renal cell carcinoma were enrolled in the trial. Before TCR sequencing, CD4+ T cells and CD8+ T cells were sorted from peripheral blood as separate populations.

The germline V gene specifies ENHRY as CDR1 and SYGVKD as CDR2. Ends trimmed: V by 3 bases, J by 4 bases; bases unmatched to a gene: 10. The cysteine opens and the phenylalanine closes a CDR3 of 16 amino acids. Only the CDR3 DNA is retained, 48 bases long and in frame from the first base. Rearrangement joined TRBV10-3 to TRBJ2-5; TRBD1 agrees with 8 junctional bases. The material was CD4+ or CD8+ T cells sorted from blood, obtained in a trial of the OX40 agonist ivuxolimab. This TCR derives from an adult with an advanced solid tumor such as melanoma, head and neck, liver or kidney cancer. The CDR3 reads CAISDSGRGPLETQYF. The nucleotide sequence reads as follows: TGTGCCATCAGTGACTCGGGCAGGGGGCCATTAGAGACCCAGTACTTC.